This T cell receptor beta chain was sequenced in a study of CD8 T cells in Susac syndrome. RNA amounts of roughly 0.5 to 1 ug underwent reverse transcription with random hexamers. The authors amplified TCR beta CDR3 across 54 Vbeta and 13 Jbeta using immunoSEQ multiplex PCR. TCRdb re-analysed the immunoSEQ multiplex PCR reads in MiXCR, keeping a single row per CDR3 protein. The sample lists about 180,000 distinct CDR3 sequences, around 96% occurring once. About this clonotype itself: Its antigen is not known.

High-throughput TCR beta sequencing covered peripheral CD8+ and CD4+ T cells. Whole-study results and caveats: The CD4+ T cell repertoires that were profiled in Susac syndrome showed no clonal expansion.

Per the germline V gene, CDR1 is LGHNA and CDR2 is YSLEER. The CDR3 is 16 amino acids. V shed 0 bases and J shed 1 base, with 12 bases lying between them. Input material: CD4+ T cells from PBMCs. This chain uses TRBV4-3 with TRBJ1-1; no reliable D call. The TCR sequence derives from a human donor with Susac syndrome. As DNA, the CDR3 is TGCGCCAGCAGCCAAGAACCTGTCCAGAGGAACACTGAAGCTTTCTTT. Its translation: CASSQEPVQRNTEAFF.